This TCR beta chain was documented in a study of CD8 T cells in ankylosing spondylitis. Study results and caveats: Disease-linked clones, CD8+, were relatively rare in peripheral blood. Disease-associated clones were reportedly significantly overrepresented in matched ankylosing spondylitis synovial fluid.

Each CDR3 protein is one row after TCRdb ran MiXCR on the 5' RACE reads. The repertoire holds about 36,000 distinct CDR3 sequences, with about 5.5% as singletons. In this sample, this clonotype turned up a few times. Its target is unknown. CDR3 length: 21 residues. From germline, CDR1 is MRHNA and CDR2 SNTAGT. Losses at the gene ends were 7 bases for V and 0 bases for J; bases not matched to a gene: 16. The clonotype comes from a male donor with ankylosing spondylitis or in good health (not recorded which). V gene TRBV6-4 combines with J gene TRBJ2-6, with 12 positions matching TRBD2. The sample was blood, either unsorted or a sorted T cell fraction (not recorded which). The CDR3 reads CASIQLTSLAGGYSGANVLTF. DNA of the CDR3: TGTGCCAGCATCCAATTAACCAGCCTAGCGGGAGGGTACTCTGGGGCCAACGTCCTGACTTTC.